This is a list of T cell receptor beta chains from one sample in a study of monozygotic twins with inflammatory bowel disease. Each CDR3 protein gets one entry in TCRdb, which reprocessed the 5' RACE reads and gives no DNA. The sample data list about 140,000 distinct CDR3 sequences. Sequenced sample: blood. The receptor source for this set is a human donor with ulcerative colitis or Crohn's disease, or a healthy co-twin of an affected twin (not recorded which). CDR3s include the opening cysteine and the closing phenylalanine or tryptophan.

j_call v_call cdr3_aa
TRBJ2-1 TRBV30 CAWSKVGGNGQFF
TRBJ2-7 TRBV5-1 CASSTARDSTYEQYF
TRBJ2-5 TRBV19 CASRGVGTGHQETQYF
TRBJ2-2 TRBV20-1 CSATRTANTGELFF
TRBJ2-7 TRBV7-9 CASSILGTSNSYEQYF
TRBJ1-6 TRBV7-2 CASSLGLGNSSPLHF
TRBJ1-2 TRBV7-8 CASSVRTELSSSGYTF
TRBJ1-4 TRBV5-1 CASSSITERKLFF
TRBJ2-7 TRBV29-1 CSVAGGQGYEQYF
TRBJ2-1 TRBV18 CASSPNQGALGGNEQFF
TRBJ2-7 TRBV7-2 CASSLPTGSEQYF
TRBJ1-6 TRBV20-1 CSAREGVRSPLHF
TRBJ1-4 TRBV19 CASSPQDPGPEEKLFF
TRBJ2-5 TRBV5-1 CASSLAGRRETQYF
TRBJ2-1 TRBV24-1 CATSDSGASGGQISSYNEQFF
TRBJ1-5 TRBV5-1 CASSLGTGDDQPQHF
TRBJ2-3 TRBV7-2 CASSATSGGADTQYF
TRBJ2-4 TRBV7-2 CASSTSPPTSGENIQYF
TRBJ2-7 TRBV7-3 CASSKLAGPYEQYF
TRBJ2-1 TRBV7-2 CASSFSQGIEQFF
TRBJ2-7 TRBV25-1 CASSEFSYEQYF
TRBJ2-7 TRBV6-2/TRBV6-3 CASRSGTGPYEQYF
TRBJ2-7 TRBV18 CASSSPGPRSYEQYF
TRBJ2-7 TRBV7-2 CASSLGVGRYEQYF
TRBJ2-1 TRBV7-6 CASSLEPSGVNEQFF
TRBJ2-4 TRBV11-2 CASSLVVSGGRVGNIQYF
TRBJ2-5 TRBV5-1 CASSNGLAGQETQYF
TRBJ2-3 TRBV3-1 CASSFRASGGTDTQYF
TRBJ2-3 TRBV9 CASSTGGSTDTQYF